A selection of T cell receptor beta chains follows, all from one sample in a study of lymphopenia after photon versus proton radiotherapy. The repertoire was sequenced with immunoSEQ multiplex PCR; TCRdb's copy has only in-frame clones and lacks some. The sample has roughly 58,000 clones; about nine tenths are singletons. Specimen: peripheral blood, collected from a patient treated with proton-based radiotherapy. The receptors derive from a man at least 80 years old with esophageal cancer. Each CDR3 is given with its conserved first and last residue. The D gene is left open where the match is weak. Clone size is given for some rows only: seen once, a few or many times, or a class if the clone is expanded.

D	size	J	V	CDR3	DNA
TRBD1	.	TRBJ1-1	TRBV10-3	CAITKDRDMNTEAFF	TGTGCCATTACGAAGGACAGGGACATGAACACTGAAGCTTTCTTT
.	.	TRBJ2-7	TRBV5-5	CASSFQGSVYEQYF	TGTGCCAGCAGCTTCCAGGGTTCAGTCTACGAGCAGTACTTC
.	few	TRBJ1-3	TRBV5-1	CASSLDLSGNTIYF	TGCGCCAGCAGCTTAGACCTGTCTGGAAACACCATATATTTT
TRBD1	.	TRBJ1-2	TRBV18	CASSPLTGAQDYGYTF	TGTGCCAGCTCACCACTCACAGGGGCCCAGGACTATGGCTACACCTTC
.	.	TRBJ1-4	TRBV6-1	CASSYVMAEKLFF	TGTGCCAGCAGCTACGTTATGGCTGAAAAACTGTTTTTT
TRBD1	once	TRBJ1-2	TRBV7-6	CASSSLTGTGNYGYTF	TGTGCCAGCAGCTCCCTCACCGGGACAGGGAACTATGGCTACACCTTC
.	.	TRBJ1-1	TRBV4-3	CASSQDGTQGTEAFF	TGCGCCAGCAGCCAAGATGGCACCCAGGGCACTGAAGCTTTCTTT
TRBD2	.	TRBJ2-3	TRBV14	CASSPKLGGGSTDTQYF	TGTGCCAGCAGCCCCAAGCTGGGGGGGGGAAGTACAGATACGCAGTATTTT
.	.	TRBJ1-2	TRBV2	CASRSGRYYGYTF	TGTGCCAGCAGAAGTGGGCGTTACTATGGCTACACCTTC
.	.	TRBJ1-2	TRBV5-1	CASSLISGLAGNGYTF	TGCGCCAGCAGCTTAATTTCGGGACTAGCGGGAAACGGCTACACCTTC
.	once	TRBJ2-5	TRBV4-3	CASSQEGWETQYF	TGCGCCAGCAGCCAAGAGGGTTGGGAGACCCAGTACTTC
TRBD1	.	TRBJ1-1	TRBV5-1	CASSDRDRYTEAFF	TGCGCCAGCAGCGATCGGGACAGGTACACTGAAGCTTTCTTT
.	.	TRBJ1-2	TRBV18	CASSPTREGYGYTF	TGTGCCAGCTCACCAACCCGGGAGGGCTATGGCTACACCTTC
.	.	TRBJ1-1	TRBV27	CASSNRANTEAFF	TGTGCCAGCAGTAACAGGGCTAACACTGAAGCTTTCTTT
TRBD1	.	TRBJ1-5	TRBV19	CASSAQTGPQPQHF	TGTGCCAGTAGTGCCCAGACAGGGCCTCAGCCCCAGCATTTT
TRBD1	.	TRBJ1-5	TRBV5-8	CASSLGTGIQPQHF	TGTGCCAGCAGCTTGGGGACAGGGATTCAGCCCCAGCATTTT
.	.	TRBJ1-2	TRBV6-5	CASRGRGVRGYTF	TGTGCCAGCAGGGGACGGGGTGTACGGGGCTACACCTTC
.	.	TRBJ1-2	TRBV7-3	CASSAGPESNYGYTF	TGTGCCAGCAGCGCCGGACCGGAGTCGAACTATGGCTACACCTTC
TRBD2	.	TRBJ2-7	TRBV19	CASSMIALAGDEQYF	TGTGCCAGTAGTATGATCGCACTAGCGGGAGACGAGCAGTACTTC
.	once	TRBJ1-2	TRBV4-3	CASSQDRVGGYTF	TGCGCCAGCAGCCAAGATCGGGTGGGAGGCTACACCTTC
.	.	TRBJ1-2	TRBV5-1	CASSLVADRSPEGYTF	TGCGCCAGCAGCTTGGTAGCCGACAGGAGTCCGGAGGGCTACACCTTC
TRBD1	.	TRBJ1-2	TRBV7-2	CASSLGAGGIYGYTF	TGTGCCAGCAGCTTAGGAGCAGGGGGCATCTATGGCTACACCTTC
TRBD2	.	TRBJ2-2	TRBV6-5	CASSYSPSGSAGELFF	TGTGCCAGCAGTTACTCGCCTAGCGGGAGTGCCGGGGAGCTGTTTTTT
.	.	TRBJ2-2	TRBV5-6	CASSLRGRVGLGELFF	TGTGCCAGCAGCTTGCGAGGCAGGGTGGGCCTCGGGGAGCTGTTTTTT
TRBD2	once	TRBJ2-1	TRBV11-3	CASSLGRGEQFF	TGTGCCAGCAGCTTGGGGAGGGGTGAGCAGTTCTTC
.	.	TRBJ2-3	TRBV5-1	CASSLAGPGYADTQYF	TGCGCCAGCAGCTTGGCGGGTCCAGGGTATGCAGATACGCAGTATTTT
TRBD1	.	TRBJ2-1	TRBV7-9	CASSSLRDRVGNEQFF	TGTGCCAGCAGCTCTCTCCGGGACAGGGTTGGAAATGAGCAGTTCTTC
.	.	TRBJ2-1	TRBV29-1	CSVASPRYNEQFF	TGCAGCGTTGCCTCGCCCCGATACAATGAGCAGTTCTTC
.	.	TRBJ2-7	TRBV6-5	CASSYLSSGKGYEQYF	TGTGCCAGCAGTTACCTTTCTTCGGGGAAAGGTTACGAGCAGTACTTC
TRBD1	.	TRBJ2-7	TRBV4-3	CASSQRTGSYEQYF	TGCGCCAGCAGCCAAAGGACAGGGTCCTACGAGCAGTACTTC
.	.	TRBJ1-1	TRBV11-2	CASSLSGRMNTEAFF	TGTGCCAGCAGCTTGTCCGGACGGATGAACACTGAAGCTTTCTTT
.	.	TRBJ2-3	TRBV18	CASSPPVSTDTQYF	TGTGCCAGCTCACCACCGGTAAGCACAGATACGCAGTATTTT
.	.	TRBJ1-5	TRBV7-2	CASSLAQGIPQHF	TGTGCCAGCAGCTTAGCCCAGGGCATTCCCCAGCATTTT
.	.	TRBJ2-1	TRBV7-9	CASSLGESSYNEQFF	TGTGCCAGCAGCTTAGGGGAAAGCTCCTACAATGAGCAGTTCTTC
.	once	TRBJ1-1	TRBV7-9	CASSLGTENTEAFF	TGTGCCAGCAGCCTTGGGACGGAGAACACTGAAGCTTTCTTT
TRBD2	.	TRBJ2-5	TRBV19	CASSINGLAGGRETQYF	TGTGCCAGTAGTATAAATGGGCTAGCGGGGGGACGAGAGACCCAGTACTTC
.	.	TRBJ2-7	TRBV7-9	CASSLDASYEQYF	TGTGCCAGCAGCTTAGACGCCTCCTACGAGCAGTACTTC
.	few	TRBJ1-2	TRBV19	CASSPQGRYGYTF	TGTGCCAGTAGTCCCCAGGGTAGATATGGCTACACCTTC
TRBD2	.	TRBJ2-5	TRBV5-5	CASSLGLAGVETQYF	TGTGCCAGCAGCCTGGGACTAGCGGGAGTAGAGACCCAGTACTTC
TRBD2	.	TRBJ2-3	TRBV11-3	CASSTGTSGLTDTQYF	TGTGCCAGCAGCACTGGGACTAGCGGGCTGACAGATACGCAGTATTTT
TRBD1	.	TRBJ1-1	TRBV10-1	CAGRTGRNDEAFF	TGCGCCGGAAGGACAGGGAGGAATGATGAAGCTTTCTTT
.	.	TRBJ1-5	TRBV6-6	CASSYRTGPGWPQHF	TGTGCCAGCAGTTACCGGACCGGCCCTGGTTGGCCCCAGCATTTT
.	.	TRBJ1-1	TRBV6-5	CASSSGSSYTEAFF	TGTGCCAGCAGTTCAGGGTCTAGTTACACTGAAGCTTTCTTT
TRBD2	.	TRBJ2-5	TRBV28	CASSLSSGRGGTQYF	TGTGCCAGCAGTTTATCTAGCGGGAGGGGAGGGACCCAGTACTTC
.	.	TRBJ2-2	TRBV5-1	CASSSDQEAGELFF	TGCGCCAGCAGCTCCGACCAGGAGGCCGGGGAGCTGTTTTTT
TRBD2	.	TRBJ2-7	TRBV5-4	CASSPGGAYEQYF	TGTGCCAGCAGTCCGGGAGGGGCCTACGAGCAGTACTTC
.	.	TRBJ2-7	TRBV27	CASSFIAGRSGYEQYF	TGTGCCAGCAGTTTCATCGCCGGGCGCTCGGGATACGAGCAGTACTTC
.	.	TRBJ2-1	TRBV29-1	CSVDSGPGGYNEQFF	TGCAGCGTTGATTCTGGGCCAGGAGGATACAATGAGCAGTTCTTC
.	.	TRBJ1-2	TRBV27	CASSSAGPPYGYTF	TGTGCCAGCAGTTCCGCGGGACCGCCATATGGCTACACCTTC
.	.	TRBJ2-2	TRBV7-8	CASSSLNQGFTGELFF	TGTGCCAGCAGCTCTCTTAACCAGGGCTTCACCGGGGAGCTGTTTTTT
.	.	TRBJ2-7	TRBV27	CASRDGGTSAYEQYF	TGTGCCAGCAGGGACGGAGGGACATCCGCCTACGAGCAGTACTTC
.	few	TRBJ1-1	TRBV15	CATRRSMSAEAFF	TGTGCCACCAGACGCAGCATGAGCGCTGAAGCTTTCTTT